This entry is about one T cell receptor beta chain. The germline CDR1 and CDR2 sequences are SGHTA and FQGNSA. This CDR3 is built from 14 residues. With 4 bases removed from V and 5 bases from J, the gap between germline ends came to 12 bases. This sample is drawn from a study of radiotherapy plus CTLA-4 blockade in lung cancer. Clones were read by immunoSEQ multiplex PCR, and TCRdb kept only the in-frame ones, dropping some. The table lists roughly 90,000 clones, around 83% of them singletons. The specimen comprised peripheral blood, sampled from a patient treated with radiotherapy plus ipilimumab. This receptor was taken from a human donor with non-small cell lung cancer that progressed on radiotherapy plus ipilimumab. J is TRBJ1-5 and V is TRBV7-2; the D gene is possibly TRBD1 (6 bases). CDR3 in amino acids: CASSSGQPHQPQHF. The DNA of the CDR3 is TGTGCCAGCAGCTCCGGACAGCCCCATCAGCCCCAGCATTTT.